Listed below are T cell receptor beta chains from one sample, sequenced in a study of shared clonotypes between healthy human individuals. Sequenced by immunoSEQ multiplex PCR; TCRdb stores in-frame clones only, minus some. The data show 2 million to 2.5 million clones, 90% to 95% seen once. Sequenced sample: naive CD4+ T cells from PBMCs. These receptors all come from a man aged 18 to 30 in good health. Some clones in this sample may be carry-over from other donors' samples. Each CDR3 is given with its conserved first and last residue. Fields, in order: V gene, J gene, clone size, D gene, CDR3 protein, CDR3 DNA. The D gene is left open where the match is weak. Not every row has a clone size; where given, it reads once, few, many or a size class.

TRBV29-1,TRBJ2-1,.,TRBD1,CSVERGQGAYNEQFF,TGCAGCGTTGAACGGGGACAGGGGGCCTACAATGAGCAGTTCTTC
TRBV6-6,TRBJ2-2,.,.,CASSYLLRDTGELFF,TGTGCCAGCAGTTACTTACTCAGGGACACCGGGGAGCTGTTTTTT
TRBV28,TRBJ1-3,few,.,CASSLRGRGDTIYF,TGTGCCAGCAGTTTACGGGGTCGAGGGGACACCATATATTTT
TRBV7-2,TRBJ2-5,.,.,CASSLGFGRVGETQYF,TGTGCCAGCAGCTTAGGGTTCGGCAGGGTCGGGGAGACCCAGTACTTC
TRBV7-9,TRBJ1-4,.,TRBD1,CASSEPTGGGKLFF,TGTGCCAGCAGCGAACCGACAGGGGGCGGAAAACTGTTTTTT
TRBV5-1,TRBJ1-1,.,.,CASSLVQAGNTEAFF,TGCGCCAGCAGCTTGGTGCAGGCAGGGAACACTGAAGCTTTCTTT
TRBV2,TRBJ1-1,once,.,CASSEAATTYTEAFF,TGTGCCAGCAGTGAAGCGGCGACAACGTACACTGAAGCTTTCTTT
TRBV5-6,TRBJ1-1,.,TRBD1,CASSFRMRGQNTEAFF,TGTGCCAGCAGCTTCAGGATGAGGGGGCAGAACACTGAAGCTTTCTTT
TRBV7-9,TRBJ1-1,.,TRBD1,CASSAMTGGNTEAFF,TGTGCCAGCAGCGCGATGACAGGGGGCAACACTGAAGCTTTCTTT
TRBV7-3,TRBJ2-2,.,.,CASSLGKPGELFF,TGTGCCAGCAGCTTAGGGAAACCCGGGGAGCTGTTTTTT
TRBV5-4,TRBJ2-1,.,.,CASSFPDGLNEQFF,TGTGCCAGCAGCTTTCCCGACGGTCTCAATGAGCAGTTCTTC
TRBV6-6,TRBJ2-7,.,TRBD1,CASSRLLGGGSYEQYF,TGTGCCAGCAGCCGACTCTTAGGGGGCGGATCCTACGAGCAGTACTTC
TRBV27,TRBJ2-3,.,.,CASGGGGFMTDTQYF,TGTGCCAGTGGTGGAGGGGGCTTTATGACAGATACGCAGTATTTT
TRBV29-1,TRBJ2-3,once,.,CSVESARTSARDTQYF,TGCAGCGTTGAATCTGCCAGAACCTCCGCCAGAGATACGCAGTATTTT
TRBV7-9,TRBJ1-4,.,.,CASSRGTAEKLFF,TGTGCCAGCAGCCGAGGAACAGCGGAAAAACTGTTTTTT
TRBV7-8,TRBJ2-1,.,TRBD2,CASSLARIAGVNEQFF,TGTGCCAGCAGCTTAGCGCGTATAGCGGGAGTGAATGAGCAGTTCTTC
TRBV18,TRBJ2-3,.,.,CASSPSDFTDTQYF,TGTGCCAGCTCACCGTCAGACTTCACAGATACGCAGTATTTT
TRBV9,TRBJ2-5,.,.,CASSVGGQETQYF,TGTGCCAGCAGCGTAGGGGGCCAAGAGACCCAGTACTTC
TRBV18,TRBJ1-2,.,.,CASSGRADYGYTF,TGTGCCAGCTCAGGGAGGGCGGACTATGGCTACACCTTC
TRBV21-1,TRBJ2-5,.,.,CASSGTEDKETQYF,TGTGCCAGCAGCGGGACAGAGGACAAAGAGACCCAGTACTTC
TRBV28,TRBJ1-1,few,TRBD1,CASSFIGTENTEAFF,TGTGCCAGCAGTTTCATTGGGACAGAGAACACTGAAGCTTTCTTT
TRBV30,TRBJ2-1,once,.,CASRWVPGYNEQFF,TGTGCCTCTCGTTGGGTCCCCGGGTACAATGAGCAGTTCTTC
TRBV10-3,TRBJ2-7,.,TRBD2,CAISESVAGVGYEQYF,TGTGCCATCAGTGAGTCTGTTGCGGGAGTGGGCTACGAGCAGTACTTC
TRBV4-1,TRBJ2-1,.,TRBD2,CASRGTAEYGRFDNEQFF,TGCGCCAGCAGAGGGACGGCCGAGTACGGGAGGTTCGACAATGAGCAGTTCTTC
TRBV5-1,TRBJ2-1,.,.,CASSLGGLTYNEQFF,TGCGCCAGCAGCTTGGGAGGCTTGACCTACAATGAGCAGTTCTTC
TRBV29-1,TRBJ2-5,once,.,CSVEEIGETQYF,TGCAGCGTTGAAGAAATAGGAGAGACCCAGTACTTC
TRBV4-1,TRBJ1-4,.,TRBD1,CASSVRDRGRTNEKLFF,TGCGCCAGCAGCGTCCGGGACAGGGGGCGGACTAATGAAAAACTGTTTTTT
TRBV27,TRBJ2-5,.,.,CASSSSSYQETQYF,TGTGCCAGCAGTTCCAGTAGCTATCAAGAGACCCAGTACTTC
TRBV5-1,TRBJ2-7,.,.,CASSPSLRHSYEQYF,TGCGCCAGCAGCCCTAGTTTACGTCACTCCTACGAGCAGTACTTC
TRBV11-2,TRBJ2-3,.,.,CASSLDHGSGDTQYF,TGTGCCAGCAGCTTAGATCACGGGAGTGGGGATACGCAGTATTTT
TRBV5-1,TRBJ1-4,.,.,CASSLGQGPATNEKLFF,TGCGCCAGCAGCTTGGGCCAGGGGCCTGCAACTAATGAAAAACTGTTTTTT
TRBV29-1,TRBJ2-5,.,.,CSVEKDRLLETQYF,TGCAGCGTTGAAAAGGACAGACTCTTAGAGACCCAGTACTTC
TRBV10-3,TRBJ2-3,.,.,CAISASLILLTDTQYF,TGTGCCATCAGTGCATCCCTCATCCTACTCACAGATACGCAGTATTTT
TRBV27,TRBJ2-7,.,.,CASSLPGRLYEQYF,TGTGCCAGCAGTTTACCGGGTCGATTGTACGAGCAGTACTTC
TRBV7-2,TRBJ2-1,.,.,CASSWSLIPQYNEQFF,TGTGCCAGCAGCTGGAGTCTAATCCCCCAATACAATGAGCAGTTCTTC
TRBV28,TRBJ2-7,.,.,CATRRPGSYEQYF,TGTGCCACCCGCCGACCGGGATCCTACGAGCAGTACTTC
TRBV5-1,TRBJ1-1,.,.,CASSGIRVKDNTEAFF,TGCGCCAGCAGCGGGATTAGGGTGAAGGACAACACTGAAGCTTTCTTT
TRBV14,TRBJ2-2,once,.,CASSQDRRNTGELFF,TGTGCCAGCAGCCAAGATAGGAGAAACACCGGGGAGCTGTTTTTT
TRBV5-1,TRBJ2-7,.,TRBD2,CASSGPGLAGVRVEQYF,TGCGCCAGCAGCGGCCCGGGACTAGCGGGAGTTCGGGTCGAGCAGTACTTC
TRBV7-8,TRBJ2-3,.,.,CASSLEPRAISQAQYF,TGTGCCAGCAGCTTAGAACCTCGGGCCATCAGCCAGGCGCAGTATTTT
TRBV9,TRBJ1-3,.,.,CASSVADIRVSGNTIYF,TGTGCCAGCAGCGTAGCTGATATCAGGGTTTCTGGAAACACCATATATTTT
TRBV7-2,TRBJ1-3,.,.,CASSLGVSGNTIYF,TGTGCCAGCAGCTTGGGGGTTTCTGGAAACACCATATATTTT
TRBV9,TRBJ2-7,.,.,CASKPYEQYF,TGTGCCAGCAAACCCTACGAGCAGTACTTC
TRBV7-2,TRBJ1-2,.,.,CASSLGPLNYGYTF,TGTGCCAGCAGCCTCGGGCCCCTTAACTATGGCTACACCTTC
TRBV6-5,TRBJ1-3,.,TRBD1,CASSLTGASGNTIYF,TGTGCCAGCAGCCTGACAGGGGCTTCTGGAAACACCATATATTTT
TRBV15,TRBJ2-1,.,TRBD2,CATSTLKRGRGGNEQFF,TGTGCCACCAGCACCCTAAAGAGGGGGCGGGGGGGCAATGAGCAGTTCTTC
TRBV7-9,TRBJ1-3,.,.,CASSLSWGLTGNTIYF,TGTGCCAGCAGCTTATCTTGGGGTCTCACTGGAAACACCATATATTTT
TRBV9,TRBJ2-7,.,.,CASSAHSATTYEQYF,TGTGCCAGCAGCGCGCACTCCGCCACCACCTACGAGCAGTACTTC
TRBV28,TRBJ2-1,.,TRBD2,CASLAGVYNEQFF,TGTGCCAGCCTAGCGGGAGTCTACAATGAGCAGTTCTTC
TRBV18,TRBJ1-1,.,TRBD1,CASSTGQGAMTEAFF,TGTGCCAGCTCAACTGGACAGGGGGCTATGACTGAAGCTTTCTTT
TRBV9,TRBJ1-2,.,.,CASSVVHGNYGYTF,TGTGCCAGCAGCGTAGTGCACGGAAACTATGGCTACACCTTC
TRBV5-8,TRBJ1-5,.,.,CASTSYRDNLESNQPQHF,TGTGCCAGCACCTCTTACCGGGACAACCTGGAGAGCAATCAGCCCCAGCATTTT
TRBV19,TRBJ2-7,.,.,CASSKTQGYEQYF,TGTGCCAGTAGTAAAACCCAGGGGTACGAGCAGTACTTC
TRBV30,TRBJ2-1,.,.,CAWKGNYLGRTYNEQFF,TGTGCCTGGAAGGGGAATTATCTCGGGAGAACTTACAATGAGCAGTTCTTC